The 32 T cell receptor beta chains listed next were all sequenced from one sample in a study of T cell changes during pregnancy in multiple sclerosis. Only in-frame clones appear in the TCRdb table, and some are missing; sequencing was by immunoSEQ multiplex PCR. This table holds tens of thousands of clones, roughly 90% found once. The sequences come from peripheral blood, collected in the first trimester of pregnancy. The source of these receptors is a female donor in good health, enrolled as a control in a pregnancy study.

The chain employs TRBV28 and TRBJ1-2; D might be TRBD1 (6 bases). CDR1 is MDHEN and CDR2 is SYDVKM in the germline V gene. CDR3 length: 16 residues. The V end was cut by 2 bases, the J end by 1 base, with 14 bases between. The CDR3 region has the DNA TGTGCCAGCAGTTTAGGGCTCACAGGGCATAACTATGGCTACACCTTC. It codes for CASSLGLTGHNYGYTF.

The rearrangement links TRBV25-1 to TRBJ2-5; 8 bases line up with TRBD2. This CDR3 spans 16 amino acids. CDR1 and CDR2 (germline): MGHDK, SYGVNS. Trimming took 1 base from V and 4 from J; bases not matched to a gene: 8. CDR3 in DNA: TGTGCCAGCAGTGAATGGGTTAGCGGGGATTCAGAGACCCAGTACTTC. This codes for CASSEWVSGDSETQYF.

The chain uses TRBV11-3 and TRBJ2-5, with TRBD2 matching over 12 bases. This CDR3 has 15 residues. The V and J ends lost 5 bases and 5 bases, in that order; junction bases with no gene match: 6. From germline, CDR1 is SGHNT and CDR2 YENEEA. CDR3 protein: CASSHRLAGVETQYF. In nucleotides, the CDR3 is TGTGCCAGCAGCCACCGACTAGCGGGAGTTGAGACCCAGTACTTC.

A note on this clone: The same CDR3 also results from other DNA sequences found in this sample. This chain links TRBV18 with TRBJ1-5; no clear D. This CDR3 spans 13 amino acids. Germline V gene lookup returns CDR1 KGHSH and CDR2 LQKENI. The V end was cut by 2 bases, the J end by 2 bases, with 4 bases between. CDR3 nucleotide sequence: TGTGCCAGCTCACCAGGAGGCAATCAGCCCCAGCATTTT. This codes for CASSPGGNQPQHF.

Worth noting for this clone: Compared with germline, one end of the junction differs, possibly owing to a read error. Additional DNA sequences in this sample encode the identical CDR3. The chain combines TRBV30 with TRBJ1-5; TRBD1 matches 7 bases. The germline V gene has CDR1 GTSNPN and CDR2 SVGIG (reference sequence). The CDR3 loop spans 15 amino acids. The CDR3: CAWSDIQGRNQPQHF. CDR3 DNA: TGTGCTTGGAGTGATATACAGGGGCGAAATCAGCCCCAGCATTTT.

The chain combines TRBV30 with TRBJ1-6; perhaps TRBD1 as D (5 bases). CDR3 length equals 12 residues. Germline CDR1 and CDR2: GTSNPN and SVGIG (reference sequence). Trimming took 4 bases from V and 12 from J, leaving 13 bases between them. The CDR3 region has the DNA TGTGCCTGGACCTCTAGAAGGGGACCCCTCCACTTT. Translated, it gives CAWTSRRGPLHF.

The V call is TRBV4-1, the J call TRBJ2-1; possible D gene TRBD1, 6 bases. The CDR3 has 16 amino acids. Looked up from germline, CDR1 is MGHRA and CDR2 is YSYEKL. Trimming took 1 base from V and 8 from J, leaving 18 bases between them. The DNA for the CDR3 is TGCGCCAGCAGCCAAGTTGAAATGGGGGCCTGGGATGAGCAGTTCTTC. The encoded protein is CASSQVEMGAWDEQFF.

J is TRBJ2-7 and V is TRBV2; no definite D call. Trimming removed 6 bases from V and 5 bases from J, with 14 bases in between. The germline CDR1 and CDR2 sequences are SNHLY and FYNNEI. The CDR3 covers 13 residues. Here the CDR3 DNA reads TGTGCCAGCAGCCCTACTCTAGTGAACGAGCAGTACTTC. Protein product: CASSPTLVNEQYF.

The V gene is TRBV5-5, the J gene TRBJ2-5; a possible D gene is TRBD1 (6 bases). Trimming took off 2 bases at V and 5 bases at J, with 19 bases between the two ends. The germline V gene has CDR1 SGHKS and CDR2 YYEKEE (reference sequence). CDR3 length: 16 amino acids. The CDR3, as DNA: TGTGCCAGCAGCTTCCGTTTCGACAGGACCGGTGAGACCCAGTACTTC. Translation gives CASSFRFDRTGETQYF. The whole variable domain, remainder taken from reference TRBV5-5 and TRBJ2-5, is DAGVTQSPTHLIKTRGQQVTLRCSPISGHKSVSWYQQVLGQGPQFIFQYYEKEERGRGNFPDRFSARQFPNYSSELNVNALLLGDSALYLCASSFRFDRTGETQYFGPGTRLLVL.

The gene calls are TRBV6-1 and TRBJ2-2, with TRBD2 identical over 12 bases. The CDR3 runs 17 residues. V was clipped by 4 bases and J by 7 bases; unmatched bases: 10. Germline V CDR1 and CDR2: MNHNS, SASEGT. Here the CDR3 DNA reads TGTGCCAGCAGTGCCTGGACTAGCGGGACGTACGGCGGGGAGCTGTTTTTT. Its translation: CASSAWTSGTYGGELFF.

V is TRBV30 and J is TRBJ1-1; 7 positions match TRBD1. The V segment lost 3 bases and the J segment 7 bases; nucleotides outside the gene matches: 5. The CDR3 is 12 residues long. In germline, CDR1 is GTSNPN, CDR2 SVGIG (reference sequence). As DNA, the CDR3 is TGTGCCTGGAGCGGGACAGTCCTTGAAGCTTTCTTT. Translating gives CAWSGTVLEAFF. The full variable domain, rest sourced from reference TRBV30 and TRBJ1-1, is SQTIHQWPATLVQPVGSPLSLECTVEGTSNPNLYWYRQAAGRGLQLLFYSVGIGQISSEVPQNLSASRPQDRQFILSSKKLLLSDSGFYLCAWSGTVLEAFFGQGTRLTVV.

The chain links TRBV6-6 to TRBJ1-5, with D possibly matching TRBD1 (5 bases). The V and J ends lost 6 bases and 3 bases respectively, with 9 bases between them. The V gene's germline CDR1 is MNHNY and CDR2 SVGAGI (reference sequence). The CDR3 has 13 residues. CDR3 amino acids: CASRDRDNQPQHF. The CDR3 DNA is TGTGCCAGCAGAGACAGAGACAATCAGCCCCAGCATTTT.

The chain employs TRBV7-2 and TRBJ1-1; tentative D call: TRBD1 (5 bases). The germline V gene encodes CDR1 SGHTA and CDR2 FQGNSA. V shed 5 bases and J shed 2 bases, with 12 bases lying between them. This CDR3 comprises 14 residues. The CDR3 region has the DNA TGTGCCAGCAGCCGTTCACAGGTAAACACTGAAGCTTTCTTT. Amino acid sequence: CASSRSQVNTEAFF. Using reference TRBV7-2 and TRBJ1-1 for the parts outside the CDR3, the full variable domain is GAGVSQSPSNKVTEKGKDVELRCDPISGHTALYWYRQSLGQGLEFLIYFQGNSAPDKSGLPSDRFSAERTGGSVSTLTIQRTQQEDSAVYLCASSRSQVNTEAFFGQGTRLTVV.

The V gene is TRBV6-6, the J gene TRBJ1-2, with D possibly TRBD1 on 5 matching bases. The CDR3 totals 13 residues. Germline CDR1 reads MNHNY; CDR2 reads SVGAGI (reference sequence). Trimming pared 6 bases from V and 1 base from J, leaving 9 bases between. The DNA of the CDR3 is TGTGCCAGCAGCTCAGGGCTTAACTATGGCTACACCTTC. Residues: CASSSGLNYGYTF.

This sequence joins TRBV4-2 and TRBJ1-1, with 7 nucleotides matching TRBD1. V shed 1 base and J 7 bases; nucleotides not matched to a gene: 6. This CDR3 comprises 14 residues. Germline values: CDR1 LGHNA, CDR2 YNFKEQ. The CDR3 protein is CASSQGSDRDEAFF. The CDR3 bases are TGTGCCAGCAGCCAAGGTAGCGACAGGGATGAAGCTTTCTTT.

CDR3 bases: TGCGCCAGCAGCCAGACAGGGACTCTGGAAGCTTTCTTT. It is translated as CASSQTGTLEAFF. The genes are TRBV5-1 and TRBJ1-1; the match to TRBD1 covers 7 bases. The germline V gene encodes CDR1 SGHRS and CDR2 YFSETQ. This CDR3 comprises 13 residues. The trim removed 4 bases at V and 8 bases at J, leaving 8 bases unmatched.

The V and J genes are TRBV7-2 and TRBJ2-7; TRBD2 aligns across 8 bases. This CDR3 is 16 amino acids long. V was pared by 3 bases and J by 3 bases, with 10 bases of the junction left unmatched. From germline, CDR1 is SGHTA and CDR2 FQGNSA. The CDR3 DNA follows: TGTGCCAGCAGCTTTGGGGCCGCGGGGGGCCACTACGAGCAGTACTTC. Translated, it gives CASSFGAAGGHYEQYF.

This chain connects TRBV28 to TRBJ1-5; the D is unclear. Trimming pared 6 bases from V and 7 bases from J, leaving 10 bases between. The CDR3 has 12 residues. Germline CDR1 is MDHEN and CDR2 is SYDVKM. DNA of the CDR3: TGTGCCAGCAGCTCCTCGGTACAGCCCCAGCATTTT. This gives the protein CASSSSVQPQHF. The full variable domain, with the rest looked up from reference TRBV28 and TRBJ1-5, is DVKVTQSSRYLVKRTGEKVFLECVQDMDHENMFWYRQDPGLGLRLIYFSYDVKMKEKGDIPEGYSVSREKKERFSLILESASTNQTSMYLCASSSSVQPQHFGDGTRLSIL.

This clone has a handful of counts. The chain carries TRBV5-1 and TRBJ2-2; TRBD2 might be the D (5 bases). CDR1 and CDR2 from the germline V gene are SGHRS and YFSETQ. Trimming cost V 0 bases and J 3 bases, with 9 bases left between them. The CDR3 sequence is 15 residues long. This CDR3 is CASSLVGGDTGELFF. The CDR3 DNA follows: TGCGCCAGCAGCTTGGTCGGAGGAGACACCGGGGAGCTGTTTTTT.

CDR3 nucleotides: TGCGCCAGCAGCCCCCAGTCGGGCAGCGGGAGCGGCGAGCAGTACTTC. It is translated as CASSPQSGSGSGEQYF. The V call is TRBV4-3, the J call TRBJ2-7; 8 bases line up with TRBD2. Germline V gene sequence: CDR1 LGHNA, CDR2 YSLEER. The CDR3 is 16 residues long. V dropped 4 bases and J dropped 6; count of bases not matched to a gene: 14.

V is TRBV9 and J is TRBJ2-3, with 10 nucleotides matching TRBD2. CDR3 length equals 15 residues. Germline lookup yields CDR1 SGDLS and CDR2 YYNGEE. V gave up 4 bases and J gave up 2 bases; unmatched junction bases: 4. The CDR3 loop reads CASSPSGSYTDTQYF. CDR3 sequence (DNA): TGTGCCAGCAGCCCTAGCGGGAGCTACACAGATACGCAGTATTTT.

The gene calls are TRBV12-5 and TRBJ2-2; TRBD2 might be the D (5 bases). Germline V gene sequence: CDR1 LGHNT, CDR2 FRNRAP. The CDR3 has 15 amino acids. Trimming pared 2 bases from V and 1 base from J, leaving 8 bases between. CDR3 region: CASGLRGLNTGELFF. CDR3 coding DNA: TGTGCTAGTGGTTTGCGGGGATTGAACACCGGGGAGCTGTTTTTT. The variable domain in full, with the rest retrieved from reference TRBV12-5 and TRBJ2-2, is DARVTQTPRHKVTEMGQEVTMRCQPILGHNTVFWYRQTMMQGLELLAYFRNRAPLDDSGMPKDRFSAEMPDATLATLKIQPSEPRDSAVYFCASGLRGLNTGELFFGEGSRLTVL.

The rearrangement joins TRBV11-3 to TRBJ2-7; 8 bases fit TRBD1. This CDR3 is 14 amino acids long. J gave up 3 bases and V 4 bases, and 5 bases lay outside the gene matches. Looked up from germline, CDR1 is SGHNT and CDR2 is YENEEA. CDR3 sequence (DNA): TGTGCCAGCAGCTCCGGACAGGGACGCTACGAGCAGTACTTC. Protein sequence: CASSSGQGRYEQYF.

V is TRBV29-1 and J is TRBJ2-3, with 7 nucleotides matching TRBD2. This CDR3 has 16 residues. Losses at the gene ends were 8 bases for V and 1 base for J; bases not matched to a gene: 15. CDR1 SQVTM and CDR2 ANQGSEA come from the germline V gene. CDR3 amino acids: CSFGKGSGRRTDTQYF. CDR3 nucleotides: TGCAGCTTTGGGAAGGGTAGCGGGCGGCGCACAGATACGCAGTATTTT.

This rearrangement joins TRBV7-9 to TRBJ1-2, with D unclear. This CDR3 spans 12 amino acids. V shed 1 base and J shed 12 bases, with 12 bases lying between them. Germline-derived CDR1 and CDR2 are SEHNR and FQNEAQ (reference sequence). Written as DNA, the CDR3 is TGTGCCAGCAGCTTAGACCGCCTACCTAACACCTTC. Amino acid sequence: CASSLDRLPNTF.

The genes are TRBV10-3 and TRBJ2-7; 10 bases agree with TRBD2. The germline gives CDR1 ENHRY, CDR2 SYGVKD. This CDR3 contains 14 residues. V was pared by 2 bases and J by 5 bases, with 3 bases of the junction left unmatched. The CDR3 coding sequence is TGTGCCATCAGTGAGCCCGGGACTAGCGACGAGCAGTACTTC. This codes for CAISEPGTSDEQYF.

This chain joins TRBV19 and TRBJ1-2; D is possibly TRBD1 (5 bases). The length of the CDR3 is 15 residues. Germline lookup yields CDR1 LNHDA and CDR2 SQIVND (reference sequence). Between the trimmed V and J ends, which lost 6 bases and 2 bases, there was a span of 16 bases. The CDR3 nucleotides are TGTGCCAGTAGACCCCAGCGGGGGACCAACTATGGCTACACCTTC. As protein: CASRPQRGTNYGYTF. The full variable domain, its missing parts supplied by reference TRBV19 and TRBJ1-2, is DGGITQSPKYLFRKEGQNVTLSCEQNLNHDAMYWYRQDPGQGLRLIYYSQIVNDFQKGDIAEGYSVSREKKESFPLTVTSAQKNPTAFYLCASRPQRGTNYGYTFGSGTRLTVV.

This sequence joins TRBV4-3 and TRBJ2-3; D might be TRBD1 (6 bases). Between the trimmed V and J ends, which lost 0 bases and 2 bases, there was a span of 9 bases. CDR1 is LGHNA and CDR2 is YSLEER in the germline V gene. The length of the CDR3 is 15 residues. CDR3 bases: TGCGCCAGCAGCCAAGATCGGGACAACACAGATACGCAGTATTTT. Protein: CASSQDRDNTDTQYF.

The chain uses TRBV5-1 and TRBJ1-6; 9 bases are a match to TRBD1. Germline V gene lookup returns CDR1 SGHRS and CDR2 YFSETQ. V shed 3 bases, J shed 4 bases, and the junction held 2 bases outside the gene matches. The CDR3 runs 15 residues. CDR3 residues: CASSYGQGYNSPLHF. The DNA for the CDR3 is TGCGCCAGCAGCTACGGACAGGGGTATAATTCACCCCTCCACTTT.

This chain joins TRBV27 and TRBJ2-7; 8 positions agree with TRBD1. The CDR3 has 14 residues. V was clipped by 1 base and J by 2 bases; unmatched bases: 1. Per the germline V gene, CDR1 is MNHEY and CDR2 is SMNVEV (reference sequence). The CDR3 loop is CASSLYRGTYEQYF. CDR3 nucleotide sequence: TGTGCCAGCAGTTTATACAGGGGGACCTACGAGCAGTACTTC.

This chain connects TRBV11-3 to TRBJ2-1; 7 bases are shared with TRBD2. V lost 6 bases, J lost 5 bases, and 7 bases stayed unmatched. CDR1 is SGHNT and CDR2 is YENEEA in the germline V gene. This CDR3 has 14 amino acids. CDR3 protein: CASSPSGGNNEQFF. The CDR3 nucleotides are TGTGCCAGCAGTCCTAGCGGAGGAAACAATGAGCAGTTCTTC.

The chain uses TRBV16 and TRBJ2-3, with D possibly matching TRBD1 (6 bases). V was pared by 6 bases and J by 5 bases, with 18 bases between. Looked up from germline, CDR1 is KGHSY and CDR2 is FQNENV. This CDR3 region has 15 residues. CDR3 DNA: TGTGCCAGCAGTGACGCCGACAGGAGCGAAGATACGCAGTATTTT. Protein: CASSDADRSEDTQYF.